This T cell receptor (beta chain) came from a study of cytomegalovirus exposure and HLA in healthy donors (dated by TCRdb to 2016 to 2017). Study-wide context: The 666 repertoires of the first cohort and the roughly 120 validation repertoires were produced on the same platform, according to a later analysis. The study aimed to test whether cataloging public T cell receptors could reveal signatures of past pathogen exposure. A separate validation cohort of roughly 130 different subjects was used in addition to the approximately 700-subject first cohort. To predict cytomegalovirus infection status, the study brought together high-throughput TCR immunosequencing, statistical association of individual TCRs with disease status, and machine learning.

The donors belonged to the validation cohort of over a hundred subjects, which was separate from the approximately 610-subject first cohort. Library construction relied on the immunoSEQ multiplex PCR assay. Per the source publication's procedure: To diagnose cytomegalovirus status from the catalog of TCR beta chain sequences, a statistical classification framework was built. Entries here come from immuneACCESS through TCRdb and include only in-frame sequences with V and J called. Some clones fail to appear in such tables; in the studies checked, an unresolved V gene covers under half of the shortfall, and the cause of the remainder is unknown. Clone size and V and J calls were adopted from that table, with D and trimming inferred from the DNA. Across this sample there are around 300,000 clones, with about 85% seen only once. Of the sample, 0.95% to 1.5% falls within the top ten clones. What the work shows at the level of the full study, not this receptor alone: The validation cohort had no HLA typing available for a later analysis, so co-occurrence within that cohort was assessed over all 120 or so repertoires. Most TCR sequences were observed very rarely across donors, whereas some public TCRs were present in many individuals. In both the original and validation cohorts, the classifier was reported to diagnose cytomegalovirus status with high specificity and sensitivity. A later analysis found that TCRs clustered in the first cohort also tended to co-occur in the roughly 110 validation repertoires, with more than 90% of cluster scores above 0. The authors suggested that the approach could potentially be extended to other disease states and immunological phenotypes. In vitro tests confirmed that a few of the cytomegalovirus-associated TCR beta chains recognize cytomegalovirus antigens. The study gave a list of about 150 TCR beta chains associated with cytomegalovirus.

Details on this clone: Its antigen remains unidentified. No qualities accompany the bases; no much larger clone lies one base away.

Specimen: PBMCs. The source of this sequence is a woman in her twenties or thirties in good health and CMV-seropositive.

The encoded CDR3 is CASSTERGLSTDTQYF. In nucleotide form, the sequence is TGCGCCAGCAGCACTGAGCGGGGTCTCAGCACAGATACGCAGTATTTT. The rearrangement combines TRBV5-1 with TRBJ2-3, and TRBD2 aligns with 7 junction nucleotides. Trimming leaves V shorter by 4 bases and J shorter by 0 bases, with the junction holding 8 bases beyond the gene matches. Including cysteine and phenylalanine, the CDR3 has 16 amino acids. Of the read, only the CDR3 DNA is kept; its 48 bases are in frame from base 1. The CDR1 and CDR2 encoded by the germline V gene are SGHRS and YFSETQ.